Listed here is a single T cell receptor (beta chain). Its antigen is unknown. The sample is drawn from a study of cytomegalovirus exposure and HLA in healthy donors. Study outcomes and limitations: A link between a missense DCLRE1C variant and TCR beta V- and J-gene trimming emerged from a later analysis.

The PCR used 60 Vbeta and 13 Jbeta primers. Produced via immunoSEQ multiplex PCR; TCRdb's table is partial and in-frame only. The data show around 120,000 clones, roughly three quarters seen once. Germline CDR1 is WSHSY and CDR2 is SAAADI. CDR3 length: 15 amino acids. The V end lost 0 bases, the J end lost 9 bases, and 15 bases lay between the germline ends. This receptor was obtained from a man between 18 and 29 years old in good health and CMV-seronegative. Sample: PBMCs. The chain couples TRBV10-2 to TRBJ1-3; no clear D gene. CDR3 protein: CASSESNTGDLTIYF. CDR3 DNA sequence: TGCGCCAGCAGTGAGTCGAACACGGGAGATCTCACCATATATTTT.